A selection of T cell receptor beta chains follows, all from one sample in a study of Ad26.COV2.S vaccination and SARS-CoV-2 variants. Data came from immunoSEQ multiplex PCR; TCRdb stores just in-frame clones and leaves some out. The sample has over 85,000 clones, about 78% seen once; the top ten hold 15% to 20%. The sample here was peripheral blood, taken after recovery from COVID-19. These TCRs come from a human donor who had recovered from COVID-19. CDR3s include the opening cysteine and the closing phenylalanine or tryptophan. D genes are given only for firm matches. Where a row states a size, it is once, few, many or the class of an expanded clone; other rows omit it.

cdr3_aa: CASSNQDRTTNTEAFF; cdr3_nt: TGCGCCAGCAGCAACCAGGACAGGACCACGAACACTGAAGCTTTCTTT; d_call: TRBD1; v_call: TRBV5-1; j_call: TRBJ1-1; clone_size: NA
cdr3_aa: CASSSSSGGYEQYF; cdr3_nt: TGTGCCAGCAGCTCGTCTAGCGGGGGCTACGAGCAGTACTTC; d_call: TRBD2; v_call: TRBV5-4; j_call: TRBJ2-7; clone_size: NA
cdr3_aa: CASSLGGQPTGELFF; cdr3_nt: TGCGCCAGCAGCTTGGGGGGGCAGCCCACCGGGGAGCTGTTTTTT; d_call: NA; v_call: TRBV5-1; j_call: TRBJ2-2; clone_size: NA
cdr3_aa: CASSRELRGANVLTF; cdr3_nt: TGTGCCAGCAGCCGGGAGTTGCGAGGGGCCAACGTCCTGACTTTC; d_call: NA; v_call: TRBV7-2; j_call: TRBJ2-6; clone_size: NA
cdr3_aa: CASSTRDFGEAFF; cdr3_nt: TGTGCCAGCAGTACCAGGGATTTTGGTGAAGCTTTCTTT; d_call: NA; v_call: TRBV6-5; j_call: TRBJ1-1; clone_size: few
cdr3_aa: CASTEWAFARGDYEQYF; cdr3_nt: TGTGCCAGCACCGAATGGGCCTTTGCGAGGGGCGATTACGAGCAGTACTTC; d_call: NA; v_call: TRBV2; j_call: TRBJ2-7; clone_size: NA
cdr3_aa: CASSFALQGRCNSPLHF; cdr3_nt: TGTGCCAGCAGCTTTGCGCTCCAGGGGAGGTGTAATTCACCCCTCCACTTT; d_call: NA; v_call: TRBV12-1; j_call: TRBJ1-6; clone_size: NA
cdr3_aa: CASSSTGVRDTDTQYF; cdr3_nt: TGTGCCAGCAGCTCCACGGGGGTTCGGGACACAGATACGCAGTATTTT; d_call: NA; v_call: TRBV13; j_call: TRBJ2-3; clone_size: NA
cdr3_aa: CASSSQTGRIQPQHF; cdr3_nt: TGTGCCAGTAGTTCTCAGACAGGGAGGATCCAGCCCCAGCATTTT; d_call: TRBD1; v_call: TRBV19; j_call: TRBJ1-5; clone_size: NA
cdr3_aa: CASSLRGQGIRGYTF; cdr3_nt: TGTGCCAGCAGTTTAAGGGGACAGGGGATACGTGGCTACACCTTC; d_call: TRBD1; v_call: TRBV28; j_call: TRBJ1-2; clone_size: NA
cdr3_aa: CASSLGTVSYEQYF; cdr3_nt: TGCGCCAGCAGCTTGGGGACAGTTTCCTACGAGCAGTACTTC; d_call: NA; v_call: TRBV5-1; j_call: TRBJ2-7; clone_size: NA
cdr3_aa: CASSLAGRTRTYEQYF; cdr3_nt: TGTGCCAGCAGCTTGGCCGGTAGAACCCGCACCTACGAGCAGTACTTC; d_call: NA; v_call: TRBV5-4; j_call: TRBJ2-7; clone_size: few
cdr3_aa: CASSGLTGFSGNTIYF; cdr3_nt: TGTGCCAGCAGTGGACTGACAGGATTCAGTGGAAACACCATATATTTT; d_call: NA; v_call: TRBV6-1; j_call: TRBJ1-3; clone_size: NA
cdr3_aa: CATSKGQGADSNQPQHF; cdr3_nt: TGTGCCACCAGCAAGGGACAGGGGGCTGATAGCAATCAGCCCCAGCATTTT; d_call: TRBD1; v_call: TRBV15; j_call: TRBJ1-5; clone_size: few
cdr3_aa: CASSYRDRFLGGGYTF; cdr3_nt: TGTGCCAGCAGCTACCGGGACAGATTCCTTGGTGGTGGCTACACCTTC; d_call: TRBD1; v_call: TRBV11-2; j_call: TRBJ1-2; clone_size: NA
cdr3_aa: CASRFGLSYEQYF; cdr3_nt: TGTGCAAGTCGCTTCGGATTGTCCTACGAGCAGTACTTC; d_call: NA; v_call: TRBV12-2; j_call: TRBJ2-7; clone_size: NA
cdr3_aa: CASSEVQGASGYTF; cdr3_nt: TGTGCCAGCAGTGAAGTTCAGGGGGCAAGTGGCTACACCTTC; d_call: TRBD1; v_call: TRBV25-1; j_call: TRBJ1-2; clone_size: NA
cdr3_aa: CASSLVLGANVLTF; cdr3_nt: TGCGCCAGCAGCTTGGTTCTAGGGGCCAACGTCCTGACTTTC; d_call: NA; v_call: TRBV5-1; j_call: TRBJ2-6; clone_size: NA
cdr3_aa: CASYQWGTARGGFF; cdr3_nt: TGTGCCAGCTACCAATGGGGAACAGCACGGGGAGGGTTCTTC; d_call: NA; v_call: TRBV6-5; j_call: TRBJ2-1; clone_size: NA
cdr3_aa: CASANRRLTEAFF; cdr3_nt: TGTGCCAGCGCGAATCGTCGGCTCACTGAAGCTTTCTTT; d_call: NA; v_call: TRBV28; j_call: TRBJ1-1; clone_size: NA
cdr3_aa: CANSLPTGITYEQYF; cdr3_nt: TGTGCCAACTCCCTCCCGACAGGTATTACCTACGAGCAGTACTTC; d_call: NA; v_call: TRBV11-3; j_call: TRBJ2-7; clone_size: NA
cdr3_aa: CASSIRGPTYEQYF; cdr3_nt: TGTGCCAGTAGTATTAGGGGTCCGACCTACGAGCAGTACTTC; d_call: NA; v_call: TRBV19; j_call: TRBJ2-7; clone_size: NA
cdr3_aa: CATRRGLPYEQYF; cdr3_nt: TGTGCCACACGAAGGGGACTACCCTACGAGCAGTACTTC; d_call: TRBD2; v_call: TRBV28; j_call: TRBJ2-7; clone_size: NA
cdr3_aa: CAIRSMNTEAFF; cdr3_nt: TGTGCCATCAGATCCATGAACACTGAAGCTTTCTTT; d_call: NA; v_call: TRBV10-3; j_call: TRBJ1-1; clone_size: NA
cdr3_aa: CASSSQGASDTQYF; cdr3_nt: TGTGCCAGCAGCTCTCAGGGGGCTTCAGATACGCAGTATTTT; d_call: TRBD1; v_call: TRBV7-9; j_call: TRBJ2-3; clone_size: NA
cdr3_aa: CASSPGAIGDEKLFF; cdr3_nt: TGTGCCAGCAGCCCCGGGGCCATCGGGGATGAAAAACTGTTTTTT; d_call: NA; v_call: TRBV9; j_call: TRBJ1-4; clone_size: NA
cdr3_aa: CATSDTGYEQYF; cdr3_nt: TGTGCCACCAGTGATACAGGGTACGAGCAGTACTTC; d_call: NA; v_call: TRBV24-1; j_call: TRBJ2-7; clone_size: NA
cdr3_aa: CASSPVLSTEAFF; cdr3_nt: TGTGCCAGCAGCCCAGTTCTGTCAACTGAAGCTTTCTTT; d_call: NA; v_call: TRBV12-3/TRBV12-4; j_call: TRBJ1-1; clone_size: NA
cdr3_aa: CASSLAPDRGQNTIYF; cdr3_nt: TGTGCCAGCAGCTTAGCTCCGGACAGGGGACAAAACACCATATATTTT; d_call: TRBD1; v_call: TRBV11-2; j_call: TRBJ1-3; clone_size: NA
cdr3_aa: CASSLRLGENEQYF; cdr3_nt: TGTGCCAGCAGTTTGCGGCTGGGGGAGAACGAGCAGTACTTC; d_call: NA; v_call: TRBV28; j_call: TRBJ2-7; clone_size: many
cdr3_aa: CASSLGGTFNEKLFF; cdr3_nt: TGCGCCAGCAGCTTAGGGGGAACATTTAATGAAAAACTGTTTTTT; d_call: NA; v_call: TRBV5-1; j_call: TRBJ1-4; clone_size: NA
cdr3_aa: CASSHSAGGNTGELFF; cdr3_nt: TGTGCCAGCAGCCACTCAGCGGGGGGTAACACCGGGGAGCTGTTTTTT; d_call: TRBD2; v_call: TRBV3-1/TRBV3-2; j_call: TRBJ2-2; clone_size: NA
cdr3_aa: CASSYIESSYNEQFF; cdr3_nt: TGTGCCAGCAGTTACATAGAGAGCTCCTACAATGAGCAGTTCTTC; d_call: NA; v_call: TRBV6-2/TRBV6-3; j_call: TRBJ2-1; clone_size: once
cdr3_aa: CASSQSGTNYGYTF; cdr3_nt: TGTGCCAGCAGCCAGAGTGGCACTAACTATGGCTACACCTTC; d_call: NA; v_call: TRBV5-4; j_call: TRBJ1-2; clone_size: NA
cdr3_aa: CASSLGGGQGVYNEQFF; cdr3_nt: TGTGCCAGCAGCTTGGGGGGGGGACAGGGAGTGTACAATGAGCAGTTCTTC; d_call: TRBD1; v_call: TRBV5-4; j_call: TRBJ2-1; clone_size: NA
cdr3_aa: CASSPARGQPQHF; cdr3_nt: TGTGCCAGCAGCCCCGCACGGGGTCAGCCCCAGCATTTT; d_call: NA; v_call: TRBV27; j_call: TRBJ1-5; clone_size: NA
cdr3_aa: CASSLGLAGVGNEQFF; cdr3_nt: TGCGCCAGCAGCCTGGGACTAGCGGGGGTCGGCAATGAGCAGTTCTTC; d_call: TRBD2; v_call: TRBV5-1; j_call: TRBJ2-1; clone_size: once
cdr3_aa: CASSVNCRGNIGYSNQPQHF; cdr3_nt: TGTGCCAGCAGCGTCAACTGCAGGGGTAACATCGGATATAGCAATCAGCCCCAGCATTTT; d_call: NA; v_call: TRBV9; j_call: TRBJ1-5; clone_size: NA
cdr3_aa: CASSYQGPNEKLFF; cdr3_nt: TGTGCCAGCAGTTATCAAGGACCTAATGAAAAACTGTTTTTT; d_call: NA; v_call: TRBV6-6; j_call: TRBJ1-4; clone_size: NA
cdr3_aa: CASSSDREMNEQFF; cdr3_nt: TGTGCCAGCAGCTCGGACAGGGAAATGAATGAGCAGTTCTTC; d_call: TRBD1; v_call: TRBV7-9; j_call: TRBJ2-1; clone_size: NA
cdr3_aa: CASSLLTSGGENEQFF; cdr3_nt: TGCGCCAGCAGCTTGCTAACTAGCGGGGGAGAGAATGAGCAGTTCTTC; d_call: TRBD2; v_call: TRBV5-1; j_call: TRBJ2-1; clone_size: NA